These 25 T cell receptor beta chains were sequenced from one sample in a study of vaccination effects on CD4 cells after COVID-19. The method was immunoSEQ multiplex PCR; TCRdb's version includes in-frame clones alone and lacks a portion of them. The table has 25,000 to 30,000 clones, nearly 80% seen once. Pools of viral peptides were used by the ViraFEST assay to expand antigen-specific CD4+ T cells ahead of sequencing. Subsequent to a culture period of under 11 days, CD4+ T cells were isolated. Everyone in the study got two shots of either the BNT162b2 or mRNA-1273 vaccine. Antigens for these TCRs are unknown. This specimen consisted of CD4+ T cells from PBMCs cultured with SARS-CoV-2 spike peptides, obtained after COVID-19 vaccination. Source of these receptors: a human donor who received a COVID-19 vaccine. Some clones in this sample may be carry-over from other donors' samples.

This clone has only a few counts. The rearrangement uses TRBV28 and TRBJ1-2; maybe TRBD1 (5 bases). Germline V lookup: CDR1 MDHEN, CDR2 SYDVKM. The length of the CDR3 is 13 residues. V gave up 9 bases and J gave up 3 bases, with 14 bases separating them. The CDR3 coding sequence is TGTGCCAGTGGTGAGGGGAAGCACTATGGCTACACCTTC. It is translated as CASGEGKHYGYTF.

The V call is TRBV30, the J call TRBJ2-5, with D unclear. There are 12 residues in the CDR3. V lost 5 bases, J lost 0 bases, and 7 bases lay in between. Germline V lookup: CDR1 GTSNPN, CDR2 SVGIG (reference sequence). The CDR3 DNA sequence: TGTGCCTGGGGCCTGTACCAAGAGACCCAGTACTTC. Translation: CAWGLYQETQYF. Filled out from reference TRBV30 and TRBJ2-5, the complete variable domain reads SQTIHQWPATLVQPVGSPLSLECTVEGTSNPNLYWYRQAAGRGLQLLFYSVGIGQISSEVPQNLSASRPQDRQFILSSKKLLLSDSGFYLCAWGLYQETQYFGPGTRLLVL.

This chain uses TRBV12-5 with TRBJ2-2; D is ambiguous. The CDR3 runs 14 residues. V dropped 0 bases and J dropped 4 bases, with 6 bases sitting between them. CDR1 is LGHNT, CDR2 FRNRAP, per germline. Written as DNA, the CDR3 is TGTGCTAGTGGTTTGGTACCCAGCACCGGGGAGCTGTTTTTT. Encoded protein: CASGLVPSTGELFF. The complete variable domain, with remaining parts taken from reference TRBV12-5 and TRBJ2-2, reads DARVTQTPRHKVTEMGQEVTMRCQPILGHNTVFWYRQTMMQGLELLAYFRNRAPLDDSGMPKDRFSAEMPDATLATLKIQPSEPRDSAVYFCASGLVPSTGELFFGEGSRLTVL.

CDR3: CASSYGAPASNYGYTF. In nucleotides, the CDR3 is TGTGCCAGCAGTTACGGGGCGCCGGCGTCAAACTATGGCTACACCTTC. This chain uses TRBV6-5 with TRBJ1-2; D perhaps matches TRBD1 (5 bases). Trimming removed 2 bases at V and 2 bases at J, with 15 bases between. Germline assignment: CDR1 MNHEY and CDR2 SVGAGI. The CDR3 runs 16 residues.

The V call is TRBV6-1, the J call TRBJ1-5; TRBD1 aligns across 10 bases. CDR1 MNHNS and CDR2 SASEGT come from the germline V gene. The CDR3 loop spans 16 amino acids. V was pared by 4 bases and J by 1 base, with 4 bases of the junction left unmatched. The CDR3 region is CASSAMDRGSNQPQHF. In nucleotides, the CDR3 is TGTGCCAGCAGTGCTATGGACAGGGGGAGCAATCAGCCCCAGCATTTT.

The chain carries TRBV11-1 and TRBJ2-3; TRBD2 aligns across 12 bases. The V gene end was trimmed by 4 bases and the J gene end by 2 bases; junction bases not matched to a gene: 4. The germline gives CDR1 SGHAT, CDR2 FQDESV (reference sequence). There are 16 residues in the CDR3. As DNA, the CDR3 is TGTGCCAGCAGCTGGACTAGCGGGAAATCCACAGATACGCAGTATTTT. It codes for CASSWTSGKSTDTQYF.

CDR3 residues: CASSYQGDGYGYTF. CDR3 DNA sequence: TGTGCCAGCAGTTATCAAGGGGACGGCTATGGCTACACCTTC. This sequence joins TRBV6-2 or TRBV6-3 and TRBJ1-2, with D possibly matching TRBD1 (5 bases). The CDR3 consists of 14 residues. Deletions cut 3 bases from V and 4 bases from J, with 12 bases between. CDR1 is MNHEY, CDR2 SVGEGT, per germline.

The V and J genes are TRBV9 and TRBJ2-1; 12 bases map to TRBD1. The V and J ends lost 4 bases and 10 bases, in that order; junction bases with no gene match: 6. The germline V gene has CDR1 SGDLS and CDR2 YYNGEE. The CDR3 totals 14 residues. The CDR3 region has the DNA TGTGCCAGCAGCTTGGGACAGGGGGCGGAAGAGCAGTTCTTC. Its protein is CASSLGQGAEEQFF. The full variable domain, rest sourced from reference TRBV9 and TRBJ2-1, is DSGVTQTPKHLITATGQRVTLRCSPRSGDLSVYWYQQSLDQGLQFLIQYYNGEERAKGNILERFSAQQFPDLHSELNLSSLELGDSALYFCASSLGQGAEEQFFGPGTRLTVL.

The V gene is TRBV19, the J gene TRBJ2-4; D might be TRBD2 (5 bases). The germline V gene encodes CDR1 LNHDA and CDR2 SQIVND (reference sequence). Trimming took off 3 bases at V and 0 bases at J, with 15 bases between the two ends. CDR3 length: 17 amino acids. The CDR3 DNA sequence: TGTGCCAGTAGTATCATTCACGTAGGACTAGCCAAAAACATTCAGTACTTC. Residues: CASSIIHVGLAKNIQYF.

This chain links TRBV7-2 with TRBJ1-3; D ambiguous. This CDR3 contains 13 residues. Trimming stripped 5 bases from V and 4 bases from J, with 9 bases between. The germline gives CDR1 SGHTA, CDR2 FQGNSA. The CDR3 spells CASSTLRGNTIYF. CDR3 nucleotides: TGTGCCAGCAGCACCTTGAGAGGAAACACCATATATTTT.

The chain couples TRBV4-1 to TRBJ2-7; D ambiguous. V was cut by 0 bases and J by 3 bases, with 9 bases left in between. Germline V lookup: CDR1 MGHRA, CDR2 YSYEKL. The CDR3 is made up of 14 amino acids. CDR3 coding DNA: TGCGCCAGCAGCCAAGAAAGGGTCAGCTACGAGCAGTACGTC. Encoded protein: CASSQERVSYEQYV.

By sample fraction, this clone is medium-sized (0.01 to 0.1%). V is TRBV5-6 and J is TRBJ1-1, with 7 bases fitting TRBD1. The germline V gene encodes CDR1 SGHDT and CDR2 YYEEEE. The CDR3 has 15 residues. V lost 3 bases and J lost 4; bases outside the gene matches: 9. CDR3 loop: CASSSGGQGGTEAFF. As DNA, the CDR3 is TGTGCCAGCAGCTCTGGGGGGCAGGGGGGCACTGAAGCTTTCTTT. Combining the CDR3 with reference TRBV5-6 and TRBJ1-1 gives the whole variable domain DAGVTQSPTHLIKTRGQQVTLRCSPKSGHDTVSWYQQALGQGPQFIFQYYEEEERQRGNFPDRFSGHQFPNYSSELNVNALLLGDSALYLCASSSGGQGGTEAFFGQGTRLTVV.

V gene TRBV6-5 combines with J gene TRBJ2-7; 9 bases map to TRBD1. The CDR3 is 14 amino acids. After removal of 6 bases from V and 2 bases from J, the junction contained 5 bases not matched to a gene. Germline CDR1 and CDR2: MNHEY and SVGAGI. This chain's CDR3 is CASRPGQGTYEQYV. The CDR3 coding sequence is TGTGCCAGCAGACCGGGACAGGGAACCTACGAGCAGTACGTC.

The J gene is TRBJ2-7, the V gene TRBV5-6; 7 bases align to TRBD2. The CDR3 consists of 15 residues. V trimming: 2 bases; J trimming: 4 bases; junction bases outside the gene matches: 9. Germline assignment: CDR1 SGHDT and CDR2 YYEEEE. The CDR3 sequence is CASSFLSGDTYEQYV. The CDR3 bases are TGTGCCAGCAGCTTTCTGAGCGGGGATACGTACGAGCAGTACGTC.

The rearrangement links TRBV7-6 to TRBJ1-4; D might be TRBD1 (5 bases). CDR1 and CDR2 (germline): SGHVS, FNYEAQ. The ends were cut back, 4 bases at V and 8 bases at J, with 20 bases in the middle. The CDR3 is 16 residues long. CDR3 sequence reads: CASSSSARGPWEKLFF. The CDR3 DNA reads TGTGCCAGCAGCTCCTCTGCCCGGGGCCCATGGGAAAAACTGTTTTTT.

The gene calls are TRBV28 and TRBJ1-1, with TRBD1 matching 12 bases. V lost 4 bases and J lost 10; bases outside the gene matches: 13. This CDR3 region has 16 residues. Germline V CDR1 and CDR2: MDHEN, SYDVKM. CDR3 sequence: CASSSTGTGGAKSAFF. Here the CDR3 DNA reads TGTGCCAGCAGTTCTACCGGGACAGGGGGCGCGAAATCAGCTTTCTTT.

V usage is TRBV6-5 and J usage is TRBJ2-2; 8 nucleotides align to TRBD1. V shed 2 bases and J 8 bases; nucleotides not matched to a gene: 4. The CDR3 is 14 residues long. In germline, CDR1 is MNHEY, CDR2 SVGAGI. The CDR3: CASSYIRGPGELFF. The CDR3 nucleotides are TGTGCCAGCAGTTACATCAGGGGGCCTGGGGAGCTGTTTTTT.

The rearrangement links TRBV28 to TRBJ1-2, with D unresolved. Trimming stripped 6 bases from V and 11 bases from J, with 13 bases between. The germline gives CDR1 MDHEN, CDR2 SYDVKM. This CDR3 spans 11 amino acids. CDR3 DNA sequence: TGTGCCAGCAGCTTGAGGTTTTATTACACCTTC. Its protein is CASSLRFYYTF.

The CDR3: CASSSPTRDTQYF. CDR3 bases: TGCGCCAGCAGCTCTCCGACTCGGGATACGCAGTATTTT. This chain connects TRBV5-1 to TRBJ2-3, with D hard to call. The CDR3 length is 13 residues. Trimming removed 3 bases from V and 6 bases from J, with 11 bases in between. CDR1 and CDR2 from the germline V gene are SGHRS and YFSETQ.

The rearrangement links TRBV7-2 to TRBJ2-3; no clear D. V gave up 2 bases and J gave up 7 bases, with 10 bases separating them. CDR1 is SGHTA, CDR2 FQGNSA, per germline. The CDR3 contains 13 residues. The CDR3 here is CASSLTASNTQYF. CDR3 DNA sequence: TGTGCCAGCAGCTTAACTGCATCAAATACGCAGTATTTT.

The CDR3 is CASRQGGSTDTQYF. CDR3 bases: TGTGCCAGTAGACAAGGGGGGAGCACAGATACGCAGTATTTT. The chain links TRBV19 to TRBJ2-3; D is tentatively TRBD1 or TRBD2 (6 bases each). The CDR3 has 14 amino acids. CDR1 and CDR2 (germline): LNHDA, SQIVND (reference sequence). Between the trimmed V and J ends, which lost 6 bases and 0 bases, there was a span of 10 bases.

This sequence joins TRBV28 and TRBJ2-6; 7 nucleotides align to TRBD1. CDR1 MDHEN and CDR2 SYDVKM come from the germline V gene. V gave up 11 bases and J gave up 4 bases; unmatched junction bases: 14. This CDR3 spans 16 amino acids. The CDR3 reads CAAGGQAIPGANVLTF. DNA for the CDR3: TGTGCCGCCGGAGGACAGGCCATCCCCGGGGCCAACGTCCTGACTTTC.

V usage is TRBV3-1 (or the pseudogene TRBV3-2) and J usage is TRBJ1-1; 10 nucleotides agree with TRBD1. Germline CDR1 is LGHDT and CDR2 is YNNKEL (reference sequence). This CDR3 has 18 residues. V shed 4 bases and J 1 base; nucleotides not matched to a gene: 12. CDR3 in DNA: TGTGCCAGCAGCCTGAGAAGACCGGGACAGGGGACGAACACTGAAGCTTTCTTT. This encodes CASSLRRPGQGTNTEAFF.

The chain has TRBV6-2 or TRBV6-3 and TRBJ1-2; 7 nucleotides line up with TRBD1. After removal of 5 bases from V and 3 bases from J, the junction contained 3 bases not matched to a gene. This CDR3 contains 13 residues. Per germline, CDR1 MNHEY and CDR2 SVGEGT. CDR3 nucleotide sequence: TGTGCCAGCAGTCCGGGACAGTACTATGGCTACACCTTC. Its translation: CASSPGQYYGYTF.

The chain links TRBV11-1 to TRBJ2-7; D is undetermined. CDR3 length: 14 amino acids. Trimming removed 4 bases at V and 0 bases at J, with 10 bases between. Germline V gene sequence: CDR1 SGHAT, CDR2 FQDESV (reference sequence). Here the CDR3 DNA reads TGTGCCAGCAGCTCTATCCCGGGCTCCTACGAGCAGTACGTC. It encodes CASSSIPGSYEQYV.